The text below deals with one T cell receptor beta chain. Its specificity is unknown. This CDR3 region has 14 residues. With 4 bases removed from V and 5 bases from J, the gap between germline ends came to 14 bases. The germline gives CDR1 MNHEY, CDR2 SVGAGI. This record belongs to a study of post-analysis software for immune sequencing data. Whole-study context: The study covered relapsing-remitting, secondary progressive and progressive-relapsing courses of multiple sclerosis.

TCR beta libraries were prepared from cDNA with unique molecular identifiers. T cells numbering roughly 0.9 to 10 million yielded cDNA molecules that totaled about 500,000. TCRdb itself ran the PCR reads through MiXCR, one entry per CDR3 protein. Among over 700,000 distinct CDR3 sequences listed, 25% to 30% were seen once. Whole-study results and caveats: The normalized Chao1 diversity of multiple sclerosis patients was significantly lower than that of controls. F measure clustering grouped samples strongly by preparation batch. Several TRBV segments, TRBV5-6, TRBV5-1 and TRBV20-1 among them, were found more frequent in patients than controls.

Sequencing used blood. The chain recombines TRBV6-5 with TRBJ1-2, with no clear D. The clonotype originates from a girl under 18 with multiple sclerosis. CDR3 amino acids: CASSFRAREYGYTF. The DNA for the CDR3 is TGTGCCAGCAGTTTCCGGGCACGCGAGTATGGCTACACCTTC.